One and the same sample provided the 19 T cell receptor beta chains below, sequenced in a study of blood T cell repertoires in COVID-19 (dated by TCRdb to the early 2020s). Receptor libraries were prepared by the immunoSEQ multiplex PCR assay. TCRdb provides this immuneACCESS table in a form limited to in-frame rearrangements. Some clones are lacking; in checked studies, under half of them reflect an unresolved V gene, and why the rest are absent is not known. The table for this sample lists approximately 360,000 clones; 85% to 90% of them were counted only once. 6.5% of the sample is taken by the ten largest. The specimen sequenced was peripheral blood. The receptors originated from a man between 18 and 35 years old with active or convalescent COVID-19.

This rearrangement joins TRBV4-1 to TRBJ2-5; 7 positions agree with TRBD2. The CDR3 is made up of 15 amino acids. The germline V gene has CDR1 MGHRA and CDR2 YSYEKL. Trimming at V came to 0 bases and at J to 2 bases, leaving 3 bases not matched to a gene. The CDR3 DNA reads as TGCGCCAGCAGCCAAGAATGGGGGGGTCAAGAGACCCAGTACTTC. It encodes CASSQEWGGQETQYF.

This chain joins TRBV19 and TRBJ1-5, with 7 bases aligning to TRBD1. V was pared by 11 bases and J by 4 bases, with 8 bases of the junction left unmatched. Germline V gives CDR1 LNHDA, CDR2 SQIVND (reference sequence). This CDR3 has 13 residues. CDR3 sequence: CAGGTVNNQPQHF. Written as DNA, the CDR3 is TGTGCCGGCGGGACAGTCAATAATCAGCCCCAGCATTTT.

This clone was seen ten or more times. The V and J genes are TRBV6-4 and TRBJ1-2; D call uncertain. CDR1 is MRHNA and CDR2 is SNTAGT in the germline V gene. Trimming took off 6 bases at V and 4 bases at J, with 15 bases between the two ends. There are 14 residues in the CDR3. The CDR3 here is CASSPQAEAYGYTF. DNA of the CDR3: TGTGCCAGCAGCCCCCAGGCAGAAGCCTATGGCTACACCTTC.

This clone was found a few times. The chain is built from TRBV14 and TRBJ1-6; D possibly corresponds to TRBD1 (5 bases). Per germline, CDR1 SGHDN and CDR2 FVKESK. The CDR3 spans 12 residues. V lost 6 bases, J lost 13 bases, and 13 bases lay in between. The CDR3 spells CASRSWGDPLHF. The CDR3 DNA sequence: TGTGCCAGCAGATCGTGGGGGGACCCCCTCCACTTT.

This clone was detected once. Written as DNA, the CDR3 is TGTGCCAGCAGCCAAGATAGTAACCGGAGACGGGAAAAACTGTTTTTT. Protein product: CASSQDSNRRREKLFF. V is TRBV14 and J is TRBJ1-4; D ambiguous. CDR1 is SGHDN and CDR2 is FVKESK in the germline V gene. V was clipped by 0 bases and J by 8 bases, with 16 bases between them. This CDR3 spans 16 amino acids.

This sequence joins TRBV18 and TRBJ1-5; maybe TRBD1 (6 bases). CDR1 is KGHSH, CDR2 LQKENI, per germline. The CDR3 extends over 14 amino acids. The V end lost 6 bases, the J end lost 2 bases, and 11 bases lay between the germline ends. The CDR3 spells CASSRTVGNQPQHF. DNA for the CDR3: TGTGCCAGCTCTCGGACAGTGGGCAATCAGCCCCAGCATTTT.

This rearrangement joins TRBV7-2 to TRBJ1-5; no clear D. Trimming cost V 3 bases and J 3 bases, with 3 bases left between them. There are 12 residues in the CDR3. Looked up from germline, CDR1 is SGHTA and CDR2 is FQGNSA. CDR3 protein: CASSFFNQPQHF. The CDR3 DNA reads TGTGCCAGCAGCTTCTTCAATCAGCCCCAGCATTTT.

The CDR3 region has the DNA TGCGCCAGCAGCGACGGAGAAACTGGGAGCTCCTACAATGAGCAGTTCTTC. Its translation: CASSDGETGSSYNEQFF. This chain joins TRBV5-1 and TRBJ2-1; perhaps TRBD2 as D (5 bases). The V gene lost 4 bases and the J gene lost 0 bases, with 17 bases spanning the gap. The CDR3 totals 17 residues. The germline gives CDR1 SGHRS, CDR2 YFSETQ.

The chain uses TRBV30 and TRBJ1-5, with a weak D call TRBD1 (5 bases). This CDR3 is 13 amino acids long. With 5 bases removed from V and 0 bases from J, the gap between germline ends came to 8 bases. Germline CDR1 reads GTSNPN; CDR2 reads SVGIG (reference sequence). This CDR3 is CAWRGNSNQPQHF. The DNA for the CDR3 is TGTGCCTGGCGGGGGAATAGCAATCAGCCCCAGCATTTT.

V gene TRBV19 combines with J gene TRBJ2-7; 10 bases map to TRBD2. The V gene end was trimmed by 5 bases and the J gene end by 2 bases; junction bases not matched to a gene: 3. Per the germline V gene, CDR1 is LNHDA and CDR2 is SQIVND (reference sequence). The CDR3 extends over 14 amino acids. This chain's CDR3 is CASSFGTSAYEQYF. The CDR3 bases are TGTGCCAGTAGTTTTGGGACTAGCGCCTACGAGCAGTACTTC.

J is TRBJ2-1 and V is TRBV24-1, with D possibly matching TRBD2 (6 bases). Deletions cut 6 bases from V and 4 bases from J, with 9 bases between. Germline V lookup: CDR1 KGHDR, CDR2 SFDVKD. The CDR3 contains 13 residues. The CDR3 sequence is CATSIAAYNEQFF. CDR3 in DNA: TGTGCCACCAGTATAGCGGCGTACAATGAGCAGTTCTTC.

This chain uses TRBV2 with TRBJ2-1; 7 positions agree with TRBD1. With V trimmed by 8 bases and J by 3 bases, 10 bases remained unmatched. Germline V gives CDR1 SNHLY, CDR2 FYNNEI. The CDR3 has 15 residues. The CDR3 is CASDQQGDSYNEQFF. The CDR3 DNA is TGTGCCAGCGACCAGCAAGGGGACAGCTACAATGAGCAGTTCTTC.

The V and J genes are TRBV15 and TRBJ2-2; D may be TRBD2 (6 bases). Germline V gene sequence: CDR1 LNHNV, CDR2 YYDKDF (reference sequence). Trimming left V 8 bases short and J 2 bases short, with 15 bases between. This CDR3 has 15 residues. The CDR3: CATGLGLINTGELFF. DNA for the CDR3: TGTGCCACCGGCCTGGGACTTATTAACACCGGGGAGCTGTTTTTT. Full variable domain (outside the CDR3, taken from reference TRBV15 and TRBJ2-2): DAMVIQNPRYQVTQFGKPVTLSCSQTLNHNVMYWYQQKSSQAPKLLFHYYDKDFNNEADTPDNFQSRRPNTSFCFLDIRSPGLGDTAMYLCATGLGLINTGELFFGEGSRLTVL.

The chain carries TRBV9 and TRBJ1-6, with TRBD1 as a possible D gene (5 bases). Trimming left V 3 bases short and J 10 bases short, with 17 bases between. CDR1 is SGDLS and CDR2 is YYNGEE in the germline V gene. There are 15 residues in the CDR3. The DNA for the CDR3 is TGTGCCAGCAGCGCCCTGGGGGACTTCCGGTCACCCCTCCACTTT. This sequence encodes CASSALGDFRSPLHF.

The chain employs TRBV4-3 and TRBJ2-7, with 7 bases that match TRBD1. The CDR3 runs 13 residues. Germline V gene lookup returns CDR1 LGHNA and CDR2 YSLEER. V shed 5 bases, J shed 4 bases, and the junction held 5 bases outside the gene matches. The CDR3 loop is CASSSGTDYEQYF. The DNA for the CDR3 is TGCGCCAGCAGCTCGGGGACAGATTACGAGCAGTACTTC.

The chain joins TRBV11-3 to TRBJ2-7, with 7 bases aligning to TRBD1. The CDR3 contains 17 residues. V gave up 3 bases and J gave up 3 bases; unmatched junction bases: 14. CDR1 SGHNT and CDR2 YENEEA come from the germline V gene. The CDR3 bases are TGTGCCAGCAGCTTTGGGGGAGACAGGGTGATATACTACGAGCAGTACTTC. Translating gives CASSFGGDRVIYYEQYF. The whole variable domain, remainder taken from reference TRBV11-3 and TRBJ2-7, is EAGVVQSPRYKIIEKKQPVAFWCNPISGHNTLYWYLQNLGQGPELLIRYENEEAVDDSQLPKDRFSAERLKGVDSTLKIQPAELGDSAVYLCASSFGGDRVIYYEQYFGPGTRLTVT.

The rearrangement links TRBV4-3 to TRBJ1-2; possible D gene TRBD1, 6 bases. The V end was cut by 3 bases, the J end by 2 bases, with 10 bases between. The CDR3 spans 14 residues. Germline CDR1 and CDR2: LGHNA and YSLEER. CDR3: CASSQSRGNYGYTF. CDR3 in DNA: TGCGCCAGCAGCCAGTCTAGGGGGAACTATGGCTACACCTTC.

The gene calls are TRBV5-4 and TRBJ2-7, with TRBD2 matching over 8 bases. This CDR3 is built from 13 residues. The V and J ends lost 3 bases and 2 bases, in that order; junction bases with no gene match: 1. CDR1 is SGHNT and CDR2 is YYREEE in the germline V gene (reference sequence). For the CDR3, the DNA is TGTGCCAGCAGCTCGGGGGGGACCTACGAGCAGTACTTC. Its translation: CASSSGGTYEQYF. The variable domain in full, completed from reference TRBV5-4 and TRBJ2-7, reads ETGVTQSPTHLIKTRGQQVTLRCSSQSGHNTVSWYQQALGQGPQFIFQYYREEENGRGNFPPRFSGLQFPNYSSELNVNALELDDSALYLCASSSGGTYEQYFGPGTRLTVT.

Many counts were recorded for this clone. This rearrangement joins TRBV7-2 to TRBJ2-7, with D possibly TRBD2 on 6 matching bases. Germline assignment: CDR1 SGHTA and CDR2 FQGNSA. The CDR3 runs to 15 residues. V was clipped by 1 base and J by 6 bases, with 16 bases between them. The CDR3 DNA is TGTGCCAGCAGCTTAGTCGTTCTGGGGAGGCGCGAGCAGTACTTC. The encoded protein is CASSLVVLGRREQYF.